Presented here are 10 T cell receptor beta chains from one specimen sequenced in a study of T cells after yellow fever vaccination. TCRdb re-called the 5' RACE reads with MiXCR, one entry per CDR3 protein. The sample has about 360,000 distinct CDR3 sequences; 6.2% are singletons. The specimen was PBMCs, collected 5 days after the yellow fever booster vaccination. The origin of the receptors is a man aged 25 to 40 who received the YFV17D yellow fever vaccine.

The V and J genes are TRBV5-4 and TRBJ2-1; unclear D gene. V was pared by 1 base and J by 4 bases, with 12 bases between. This CDR3 contains 15 residues. Germline lookup yields CDR1 SGHNT and CDR2 YYREEE (reference sequence). The CDR3 nucleotides read TGTGCCAGCAGCTTGATTACCTCAAGGTACAATGAGCAGTTCTTC. Amino acid sequence: CASSLITSRYNEQFF.

This clonotype was picked up many times. The chain carries TRBV5-1 and TRBJ2-3; D possibly corresponds to TRBD2 (5 bases). Germline V lookup: CDR1 SGHRS, CDR2 YFSETQ. V was clipped by 0 bases and J by 5 bases, with 13 bases between them. This CDR3 is built from 15 residues. CDR3 in amino acids: CASSLDVTIRDTQYF. CDR3 in DNA: TGCGCCAGCAGCTTGGATGTGACTATCCGAGATACGCAGTATTTT.

A note on this clonotype: A much larger clone differs from this one at a single base, so this may be a read error. The rearrangement uses TRBV5-1 and TRBJ2-1, with 8 bases aligning to TRBD2. The CDR3 covers 14 residues. From germline, CDR1 is SGHRS and CDR2 YFSETQ. This CDR3 is CASSLELAANEPFF. Written as DNA, the CDR3 is TGCGCCAGCAGCTTGGAACTAGCGGCGAATGAGCCGTTCTTC.

This clonotype was found a few times. The genes are TRBV7-9 and TRBJ2-5; a possible D gene is TRBD1 (5 bases). Deletions cut 4 bases from V and 1 base from J, with 10 bases between. The germline gives CDR1 SEHNR, CDR2 FQNEAQ (reference sequence). This CDR3 spans 14 amino acids. CDR3 residues: CASSYRQSQETQYF. The CDR3 DNA sequence: TGTGCCAGCAGCTATAGACAGAGCCAAGAGACCCAGTACTTC.

This clonotype was seen ten or more times. The rearrangement uses TRBV29-1 and TRBJ2-7, with 8 bases matching TRBD2. The CDR3 length is 13 residues. V shed 4 bases and J 5 bases; nucleotides not matched to a gene: 7. Germline CDR1 SQVTM, CDR2 ANQGSEA. CDR3 DNA sequence: TGCAGCGTTGTCCCCAGCGGGAGCCACGAGCAGTACTTC. As protein: CSVVPSGSHEQYF.

This clonotype was observed many times. J is TRBJ2-5 and V is TRBV7-9, with TRBD2 matching over 7 bases. This CDR3 region has 13 residues. V shed 1 base, J shed 5 bases, and the junction held 1 base outside the gene matches. Looked up from germline, CDR1 is SEHNR and CDR2 is FQNEAQ (reference sequence). CDR3 sequence (DNA): TGTGCCAGCAGCTTAGACGGGAGGGAGACCCAGTACTTC. This sequence encodes CASSLDGRETQYF.

This clonotype was counted only a few times. J is TRBJ2-6 and V is TRBV6-1; D possibly matches TRBD1 or TRBD2 (5 bases each). Trimming stripped 6 bases from V and 6 bases from J, with 15 bases between. CDR3 length: 15 amino acids. From germline, CDR1 is MNHNS and CDR2 SASEGT. The CDR3 nucleotides are TGTGCCAGCAGCCCTATGAGGGGTCAGGCCAACGTCCTGACTTTC. Protein product: CASSPMRGQANVLTF.

The chain recombines TRBV5-1 with TRBJ2-2, with D unclear. From germline, CDR1 is SGHRS and CDR2 YFSETQ. The CDR3 is 13 residues long. V was trimmed by 2 bases and J by 5 bases, leaving 7 bases between them. CDR3 residues: CASSFKETGELFF. The CDR3, as DNA: TGCGCCAGCAGCTTCAAGGAGACCGGGGAGCTGTTTTTT.

This clonotype has only a few counts. The chain combines TRBV4-2 with TRBJ1-4; 8 bases agree with TRBD1. Germline CDR1 LGHNA, CDR2 YNFKEQ. The CDR3 loop spans 13 amino acids. Trimming took 10 bases from V and 7 from J; bases not matched to a gene: 8. The CDR3 reads CATHTGQGEKLFF. DNA for the CDR3: TGTGCCACCCACACAGGACAGGGTGAAAAACTGTTTTTT.

This clonotype was seen only a few times. V and J are TRBV27 and TRBJ1-5; the D gene is possibly TRBD1 (5 bases). The CDR3 contains 15 residues. V lost 5 bases, J lost 3 bases, and 14 bases lay in between. Looked up from germline, CDR1 is MNHEY and CDR2 is SMNVEV (reference sequence). CDR3 protein: CASSQTGTVNQPQHF. The CDR3 bases are TGTGCCAGCAGTCAAACCGGGACGGTCAATCAGCCCCAGCATTTT.